This passage covers 24 T cell receptor beta chains from one sample sequenced in a study of CD8 T cells in Susac syndrome. An input of about 0.5 to 1 ug of RNA was subjected to reverse transcription using random hexamers. Using its own MiXCR run on the immunoSEQ multiplex PCR reads, TCRdb lists one record per CDR3 protein. Here the sample spans 130,000 or so distinct CDR3 sequences, 94% being singletons. Sequencing was performed on CD4+ T cells from PBMCs. Every receptor here comes from a human donor in good health.

This sequence joins TRBV10-3 and TRBJ2-2; 9 positions agree with TRBD1. Trimming cost V 11 bases and J 0 bases; bases outside gene matches: 1. CDR3 length equals 13 residues. Germline V gives CDR1 ENHRY, CDR2 SYGVKD. Here the CDR3 reads CARQGANTGELFF. CDR3 in DNA: TGTGCCCGACAGGGGGCGAACACCGGGGAGCTGTTTTTT.

This chain joins TRBV23-1 and TRBJ1-5; 8 positions agree with TRBD1. TRBV23-1 is known as an ORF, though its function is uncertain. V shed 1 base, J shed 6 bases, and the junction held 11 bases outside the gene matches. The CDR3 is 17 residues long. CDR3 loop: CASSQLETGEVGQPQHF. The CDR3 DNA reads as TGCGCCAGCAGTCAATTGGAGACAGGGGAGGTCGGTCAGCCCCAGCATTTT.

The chain uses TRBV9 and TRBJ2-5, with D hard to call. V was clipped by 0 bases and J by 2 bases, with 11 bases between them. Looked up from germline, CDR1 is SGDLS and CDR2 is YYNGEE. The CDR3 has 15 residues. The CDR3 protein is CASSVAGDFQETQYF. CDR3 coding DNA: TGTGCCAGCAGCGTAGCTGGAGACTTTCAAGAGACCCAGTACTTC.

This chain joins TRBV29-1 and TRBJ2-2, with TRBD2 matching 12 bases. V dropped 7 bases and J dropped 5; count of bases not matched to a gene: 5. The CDR3 spans 14 residues. CDR1 is SQVTM and CDR2 is ANQGSEA in the germline V gene. The CDR3: CSARLAGVTGELFF. The CDR3, as DNA: TGCAGCGCTCGACTAGCGGGAGTTACCGGGGAGCTGTTTTTT.

The rearrangement joins TRBV2 to TRBJ2-1; 9 nucleotides agree with TRBD2. This CDR3 is 15 amino acids long. Germline assignment: CDR1 SNHLY and CDR2 FYNNEI. V trimming: 5 bases; J trimming: 10 bases; junction bases outside the gene matches: 12. The DNA of the CDR3 is TGTGCCAGCAGTCCGACTAGCGGTCTAGGGGGCGAGCAGTTCTTC. This sequence encodes CASSPTSGLGGEQFF. Full variable domain (outside the CDR3, taken from reference TRBV2 and TRBJ2-1): EPEVTQTPSHQVTQMGQEVILRCVPISNHLYFYWYRQILGQKVEFLVSFYNNEISEKSEIFDDQFSVERPDGSNFTLKIRSTKLEDSAMYFCASSPTSGLGGEQFFGPGTRLTVL.

The CDR3 sequence is CASSLGDAAYEQYF. In DNA, the CDR3 is TGTGCCAGCAGTTTAGGGGACGCCGCCTACGAGCAGTACTTC. This chain links TRBV12-3 or TRBV12-4 with TRBJ2-7; D may be TRBD1 or TRBD2 (5 bases each). V lost 1 base and J 2 bases, leaving 9 bases between the germline ends. The length of the CDR3 is 14 residues.

V gene TRBV7-2 combines with J gene TRBJ2-1; 8 positions match TRBD1. The ends lost 5 bases at V and 6 bases at J; junction bases unmatched: 9. The CDR3 has 15 amino acids. Germline V gene data show CDR1 as SGHTA and CDR2 as FQGNSA. The CDR3 loop is CASSRTGMLFNEQFF. The CDR3 bases are TGTGCCAGCAGCCGGACAGGGATGCTATTCAATGAGCAGTTCTTC.

The chain has TRBV25-1 and TRBJ1-1; 8 nucleotides line up with TRBD1. V was clipped by 6 bases and J by 1 base; unmatched bases: 4. Germline V gives CDR1 MGHDK, CDR2 SYGVNS. This CDR3 contains 14 residues. The CDR3 is CASRGTGWNTEAFF. The CDR3 DNA is TGTGCCAGCAGGGGGACAGGTTGGAACACTGAAGCTTTCTTT.

The chain links TRBV9 to TRBJ2-4; 8 bases are a match to TRBD1. This CDR3 has 14 amino acids. Germline CDR1 reads SGDLS; CDR2 reads YYNGEE. V shed 0 bases and J 7 bases; nucleotides not matched to a gene: 3. The CDR3 DNA is TGTGCCAGCAGCGTAGGGACAGGGAGGAACATTCAGTACTTC. Translated: CASSVGTGRNIQYF.

This rearrangement joins TRBV4-2 to TRBJ2-1; D is possibly TRBD2 (5 bases). V was shortened by 4 bases and J by 1 base, with 14 bases between the two germline ends. This CDR3 spans 16 amino acids. Germline assignment: CDR1 LGHNA and CDR2 YNFKEQ. This CDR3 reads CASSPAGATSYNEQFF. For the CDR3, the DNA is TGTGCCAGCAGCCCGGCGGGTGCAACTTCCTACAATGAGCAGTTCTTC.

The rearrangement joins TRBV2 to TRBJ2-7, with 10 positions matching TRBD1. This CDR3 contains 15 residues. Germline CDR1 SNHLY, CDR2 FYNNEI. Losses at the gene ends were 2 bases for V and 1 base for J; bases not matched to a gene: 2. CDR3 sequence (DNA): TGTGCCAGCAGTGAACAGGGACAGGGGTCCTACGAGCAGTACTTC. Amino acids: CASSEQGQGSYEQYF.

The V gene is TRBV12-3 or TRBV12-4, the J gene TRBJ2-7, with D unresolved. The CDR3 sequence is 11 residues long. The ends were cut back, 5 bases at V and 6 bases at J, with 8 bases in the middle. CDR3 DNA: TGTGCCAGCAGTAAAGGGTTCGAGCAGTACTTC. This translates into CASSKGFEQYF.

DNA of the CDR3: TGTGCCAGCAGTGAAATGGTGTTGCCCTCCTACGAGCAGTACTTC. Its protein product is CASSEMVLPSYEQYF. The chain has TRBV2 and TRBJ2-7, with unresolved D. This CDR3 contains 15 residues. Per the germline V gene, CDR1 is SNHLY and CDR2 is FYNNEI. The germline V and J ends were trimmed by 2 bases and 0 bases, with 11 bases remaining between them. Drawing the rest from reference TRBV2 and TRBJ2-7, the complete variable domain is EPEVTQTPSHQVTQMGQEVILRCVPISNHLYFYWYRQILGQKVEFLVSFYNNEISEKSEIFDDQFSVERPDGSNFTLKIRSTKLEDSAMYFCASSEMVLPSYEQYFGPGTRLTVT.

This clonotype occurred once. The genes are TRBV19 and TRBJ1-1, with 7 bases lining up with TRBD1. Looked up from germline, CDR1 is LNHDA and CDR2 is SQIVND (reference sequence). Trimming took 7 bases from V and 2 from J; bases not matched to a gene: 4. The CDR3 runs to 13 residues. CDR3: CASIRTGNTEAFF. The CDR3 DNA reads TGTGCCAGTATCCGGACAGGAAACACTGAAGCTTTCTTT. The full variable domain, in which reference TRBV19 and TRBJ1-1 provide the parts outside the CDR3, is DGGITQSPKYLFRKEGQNVTLSCEQNLNHDAMYWYRQDPGQGLRLIYYSQIVNDFQKGDIAEGYSVSREKKESFPLTVTSAQKNPTAFYLCASIRTGNTEAFFGQGTRLTVV.

Notes on this clonotype: This likely comes from a read error, as the CDR3 has no conserved phenylalanine or tryptophan at its end. The chain joins TRBV3-1 to TRBJ2-7; D gene unclear. Germline V lookup: CDR1 LGHDT, CDR2 YNNKEL (reference sequence). The length of the CDR3 is 14 residues. In DNA, the CDR3 is TGTGCCAGCTGCCAATCCGGGTACTTTGACGAGCAGTACTCC. Protein product: CASCQSGYFDEQYS.

This clonotype appeared a single time. CDR3 nucleotide sequence: TGTGCCAGTAGTAGTGGCAACCCAGGCGAGCAGTACTTC. Encoded protein: CASSSGNPGEQYF. The chain joins TRBV19 to TRBJ2-7, with D hard to call. With 4 bases removed from V and 6 bases from J, the gap between germline ends came to 13 bases. Germline CDR1 LNHDA, CDR2 SQIVND (reference sequence). The CDR3 runs to 13 residues.

This chain links TRBV11-1 with TRBJ1-1; 9 positions match TRBD1. V dropped 2 bases and J dropped 4; count of bases not matched to a gene: 5. Per the germline V gene, CDR1 is SGHAT and CDR2 is FQDESV (reference sequence). This CDR3 has 15 amino acids. CDR3 protein: CASSLQGQGSTEAFF. The DNA of the CDR3 is TGTGCCAGCAGCTTACAAGGACAGGGGAGCACTGAAGCTTTCTTT.

V gene TRBV6-1 combines with J gene TRBJ1-1; 10 nucleotides match TRBD1. CDR1 and CDR2 from the germline V gene are MNHNS and SASEGT. The CDR3 totals 14 residues. Trimming removed 0 bases from V and 11 bases from J; junction bases left unmatched: 6. The CDR3 loop reads CASSEAGTGVGAFF. CDR3 coding DNA: TGTGCCAGCAGTGAAGCGGGGACAGGGGTCGGGGCTTTCTTT.

This sequence joins TRBV7-9 and TRBJ1-1; D call uncertain. Trimming took off 1 base at V and 4 bases at J, with 10 bases between the two ends. CDR3 size: 14 residues. Germline CDR1 SEHNR, CDR2 FQNEAQ (reference sequence). The DNA of the CDR3 is TGTGCCAGCAGCTTAGGGGGTGCGGGCACTGAAGCTTTCTTT. Translated: CASSLGGAGTEAFF.

This chain joins TRBV15 and TRBJ2-7; possibly TRBD1 for D (6 bases). The CDR3 is 14 residues long. Germline CDR1 is LNHNV and CDR2 is YYDKDF (reference sequence). V was clipped by 1 base and J by 2 bases, with 9 bases between them. CDR3 sequence reads: CATSRAGQTYEQYF. CDR3 DNA: TGTGCCACCAGCAGAGCTGGACAGACCTACGAGCAGTACTTC.

V and J are TRBV5-1 and TRBJ2-2; 7 nucleotides line up with TRBD2. Germline-derived CDR1 and CDR2 are SGHRS and YFSETQ. The CDR3 spans 18 residues. V shed 3 bases and J 2 bases; nucleotides not matched to a gene: 13. CDR3 sequence: CASSYQTVASGNTGELFF. CDR3 nucleotides: TGCGCCAGCAGCTACCAGACGGTCGCTAGCGGTAACACCGGGGAGCTGTTTTTT.

This chain connects TRBV30 to TRBJ1-5, with TRBD1 identical over 7 bases. Per the germline V gene, CDR1 is GTSNPN and CDR2 is SVGIG (reference sequence). V dropped 2 bases and J dropped 7; count of bases not matched to a gene: 8. The CDR3 runs 14 residues. The CDR3 loop is CAWSRDSMFQPQHF. The CDR3 nucleotides read TGTGCCTGGAGTCGGGACAGTATGTTCCAGCCCCAGCATTTT.

The chain carries TRBV12-3 or TRBV12-4 and TRBJ2-5; tentative D call: TRBD1 (6 bases). CDR3 length equals 11 residues. The V and J ends lost 1 base and 14 bases respectively, with 11 bases between them. The CDR3 DNA follows: TGTGCCAGCAGTTTAGACAGGGCTGGATACTTC. Protein product: CASSLDRAGYF.

This rearrangement joins TRBV29-1 to TRBJ2-3, with 8 nucleotides matching TRBD2. Germline trimming cut 4 bases from V and 5 bases from J; bases unmatched to any gene: 11. The CDR3 is 15 amino acids. Per germline, CDR1 SQVTM and CDR2 ANQGSEA. This CDR3 reads CSVAKTSAGGDTQYF. DNA for the CDR3: TGCAGCGTTGCCAAGACTAGTGCGGGAGGAGATACGCAGTATTTT.